One sample yielded the 22 T cell receptor beta chains listed below, sequenced in a study of shared clonotypes between healthy human individuals. Naive-designated CD8 cells lacked CD45RO, were positively enriched for CCR7, and omitted terminally differentiated effector memory CD45RA+ cells. Sequencing was performed with immunoSEQ multiplex PCR; in TCRdb, only in-frame clones are kept and a portion is missing. The sample has around 700,000 clones; approximately 90% are singletons. Specimen: naive CD8+ T cells sorted from blood. The receptors were sampled from a man aged 30-40 years in good health.

The sample holds a few counts of this clone. The rearrangement joins TRBV14 to TRBJ2-2; D unclear. CDR1 SGHDN and CDR2 FVKESK come from the germline V gene. The V end was cut by 3 bases, the J end by 8 bases, with 7 bases between. This CDR3 spans 12 amino acids. CDR3 bases: TGTGCCAGCAGCCATAGAAGGGGGGAGCTGTTTTTT. Translating it yields CASSHRRGELFF.

This CDR3 reads CASSSPRRGQNTGELFF. The CDR3 DNA reads as TGCGCCAGCAGCTCCCCCCGGCGGGGACAGAACACCGGGGAGCTGTTTTTT. This chain uses TRBV5-1 with TRBJ2-2; D could derive from TRBD1 or TRBD2 (6 bases each). CDR1 and CDR2 from the germline V gene are SGHRS and YFSETQ. The CDR3 sequence is 17 residues long. Trimming pared 3 bases from V and 1 base from J, leaving 16 bases between. Drawing the rest from reference TRBV5-1 and TRBJ2-2, the complete variable domain is KAGVTQTPRYLIKTRGQQVTLSCSPISGHRSVSWYQQTPGQGLQFLFEYFSETQRNKGNFPGRFSGRQFSNSRSEMNVSTLELGDSALYLCASSSPRRGQNTGELFFGEGSRLTVL.

The V gene is TRBV29-1, the J gene TRBJ2-1; 10 bases are shared with TRBD2. The CDR3 consists of 14 residues. Germline V lookup: CDR1 SQVTM, CDR2 ANQGSEA. Losses at the gene ends were 5 bases for V and 5 bases for J; bases not matched to a gene: 6. CDR3 sequence reads: CSVLGTSANNEQFF. CDR3 bases: TGCAGCGTTCTAGGGACTAGCGCTAACAATGAGCAGTTCTTC.

The rearrangement joins TRBV18 to TRBJ2-7; D possibly corresponds to TRBD2 (5 bases). Trimming took off 8 bases at V and 2 bases at J, with 10 bases between the two ends. This CDR3 is built from 12 residues. In germline, CDR1 is KGHSH, CDR2 LQKENI. The DNA of the CDR3 is TGTGCCAGCCGGGGAGTCCCCTACGAGCAGTACTTC. Protein sequence: CASRGVPYEQYF.

This sequence joins TRBV5-1 and TRBJ2-7; TRBD1 matches at 7 bases. CDR1 is SGHRS and CDR2 is YFSETQ in the germline V gene. J was trimmed by 4 bases and V by 4 bases; bases with no gene match: 8. This CDR3 comprises 14 residues. The CDR3 is CASSDGTAIYEQYF. Written as DNA, the CDR3 is TGCGCCAGCAGCGACGGGACAGCTATTTACGAGCAGTACTTC.

In this sample, this clone turned up once. The J gene is TRBJ1-3, the V gene TRBV28; weak D call: TRBD1 (6 bases). Trimming removed 4 bases from V and 0 bases from J, with 10 bases in between. The CDR3 is 15 amino acids. The germline V gene encodes CDR1 MDHEN and CDR2 SYDVKM. The CDR3 DNA sequence: TGTGCCAGCAGTTCTTGGACAGACTCTGGAAACACCATATATTTT. As protein: CASSSWTDSGNTIYF.

This rearrangement joins TRBV28 to TRBJ2-2; D is perhaps TRBD1 (5 bases). Per the germline V gene, CDR1 is MDHEN and CDR2 is SYDVKM. The CDR3 has 17 residues. V was shortened by 2 bases and J by 0 bases, with 13 bases between the two germline ends. The CDR3 DNA reads TGTGCCAGCAGTTTAGACTCCGACAGCGCGAACACCGGGGAGCTGTTTTTT. This encodes CASSLDSDSANTGELFF.

The chain has TRBV27 and TRBJ2-1; D uncertain. Germline CDR1 is MNHEY and CDR2 is SMNVEV (reference sequence). The CDR3 is 13 amino acids. V lost 5 bases, J lost 12 bases, and 17 bases lay in between. The chain's CDR3 is CASSPPLGLRQFF. Here the CDR3 DNA reads TGTGCCAGCAGTCCGCCACTGGGTTTAAGGCAGTTCTTC.

This chain joins TRBV19 and TRBJ2-1, with D perhaps TRBD1 (5 bases). V lost 9 bases, J lost 9 bases, and 18 bases lay in between. Germline CDR1 reads LNHDA; CDR2 reads SQIVND (reference sequence). The CDR3 sequence is 13 residues long. The DNA for the CDR3 is TGTGCCAGCCAACTGGTACAGGCCGGTGAGCAGTTCTTC. Translated, it gives CASQLVQAGEQFF.

Notes on this clone: Distinct nucleotide sequences in the sample also encode this CDR3. The V and J genes are TRBV4-2 and TRBJ2-7; a possible D gene is TRBD1 (5 bases). The V gene's germline CDR1 is LGHNA and CDR2 YNFKEQ. Between the trimmed V and J ends, which lost 3 bases and 2 bases, there was a span of 8 bases. This CDR3 has 13 amino acids. The CDR3 spells CASSQGRAYEQYF. CDR3 bases: TGTGCCAGCAGCCAGGGCAGGGCCTACGAGCAGTACTTC.

Points on this clone: This sample also contains other DNA sequences that code for the same CDR3. This chain links TRBV27 with TRBJ1-2, with D possibly matching TRBD1 (5 bases). Germline CDR1 is MNHEY and CDR2 is SMNVEV (reference sequence). V lost 5 bases and J lost 5, with 12 bases in between. The CDR3 loop spans 13 amino acids. The CDR3 sequence: CASSLRAGYGYTF. The DNA of the CDR3 is TGTGCCAGCAGTCTCAGGGCAGGGTATGGCTACACCTTC.

The chain combines TRBV4-3 with TRBJ2-7; 11 nucleotides match TRBD2. This CDR3 has 18 amino acids. Germline CDR1 LGHNA, CDR2 YSLEER. Trimming took 3 bases from V and 1 from J; bases not matched to a gene: 11. The CDR3 DNA is TGCGCCAGCAGCCAGTCCCCCACTAGCGGGAGTCGGTCCTACGAGCAGTACTTC. Its translation: CASSQSPTSGSRSYEQYF.

The CDR3 protein is CASSLRGRDADTQYF. For the CDR3, the DNA is TGTGCCAGCAGCTTACGCGGGAGAGACGCAGATACGCAGTATTTT. The chain joins TRBV7-6 to TRBJ2-3, with 7 bases aligning to TRBD2. From germline, CDR1 is SGHVS and CDR2 FNYEAQ. The V segment lost 2 bases and the J segment 4 bases; nucleotides outside the gene matches: 6. The CDR3 is 15 amino acids.

The chain links TRBV2 to TRBJ2-7; the match to TRBD1 covers 7 bases. From germline, CDR1 is SNHLY and CDR2 FYNNEI. V lost 6 bases, J lost 2 bases, and 7 bases stayed unmatched. This CDR3 has 14 residues. CDR3 residues: CASRAGTEPYEQYF. The CDR3 DNA reads as TGTGCCAGCAGAGCCGGGACAGAGCCCTACGAGCAGTACTTC.

This CDR3 reads CASMESENNEKLFF. The CDR3 coding sequence is TGTGCCAGCATGGAGAGCGAGAATAATGAAAAACTGTTTTTT. The genes are TRBV7-9 and TRBJ1-4; D remains unclear. Trimming took off 7 bases at V and 4 bases at J, with 13 bases between the two ends. This CDR3 spans 14 amino acids. The germline V gene encodes CDR1 SEHNR and CDR2 FQNEAQ (reference sequence).

CDR3 in DNA: TGTGCCAGCTCACCACCCTATCAAGAGACCCAGTACTTC. Translated, it gives CASSPPYQETQYF. This rearrangement joins TRBV18 to TRBJ2-5; D not certain. The germline gives CDR1 KGHSH, CDR2 LQKENI. V lost 0 bases and J lost 2, with 4 bases in between. The CDR3 is 13 residues long.

The chain has TRBV25-1 and TRBJ1-2, with 7 bases identical to TRBD1. The CDR3 spans 14 residues. CDR1 MGHDK and CDR2 SYGVNS come from the germline V gene. V shed 9 bases, J shed 7 bases, and the junction held 14 bases outside the gene matches. This CDR3 reads CASSDLTGILGYTF. In DNA, the CDR3 is TGTGCCAGTAGCGATTTGACAGGGATCCTTGGCTACACCTTC.

This clone was counted a single time. The chain combines TRBV30 with TRBJ2-7; D is possibly TRBD1 (6 bases). CDR1 is GTSNPN, CDR2 SVGIG, per germline (reference sequence). V was cut by 8 bases and J by 10 bases, with 30 bases left in between. The CDR3 totals 15 residues. Here the CDR3 reads CARDLGAGTPTSQYF. DNA of the CDR3: TGTGCCCGGGATCTGGGGGCAGGAACACCTACGAGCCAGTACTTC.

The V and J genes are TRBV4-1 and TRBJ2-2; 8 bases map to TRBD2. The CDR3 spans 16 residues. Trimming took 3 bases from V and 4 from J; bases not matched to a gene: 7. Germline CDR1 is MGHRA and CDR2 is YSYEKL. The DNA of the CDR3 is TGCGCCAGCAGCCACGGCGGCGGGAGGATCACCGGGGAGCTGTTTTTT. The encoded protein is CASSHGGGRITGELFF.

The chain joins TRBV7-6 to TRBJ2-2, with 7 bases that match TRBD2. V lost 4 bases and J lost 6; bases outside the gene matches: 5. The V gene's germline CDR1 is SGHVS and CDR2 FNYEAQ. CDR3 length: 14 residues. Written as DNA, the CDR3 is TGTGCCAGCAGCTCAAGACTAGCATCCGGGGAGCTGTTTTTT. It codes for CASSSRLASGELFF.

This chain links TRBV12-5 with TRBJ2-5; the D gene is possibly TRBD1 (6 bases). The V gene's germline CDR1 is LGHNT and CDR2 FRNRAP. Trimming took off 4 bases at V and 3 bases at J, with 15 bases between the two ends. The CDR3 runs 15 residues. The CDR3 here is CASGSDRRGEETQYF. DNA of the CDR3: TGTGCTAGTGGTTCGGACAGAAGGGGAGAAGAGACCCAGTACTTC.

This sequence joins TRBV15 and TRBJ2-1, with 7 bases identical to TRBD2. The CDR3 covers 15 residues. The germline V gene has CDR1 LNHNV and CDR2 YYDKDF (reference sequence). Trimming cost V 1 base and J 7 bases; bases outside gene matches: 7. CDR3 sequence: CATSRAPTSVNEQFF. The CDR3 nucleotides read TGTGCCACCAGCAGAGCTCCAACTAGCGTTAATGAGCAGTTCTTC.